This TCR beta chain originates from a study of CD8 T cells in ankylosing spondylitis. The V and J ends lost 6 bases and 0 bases respectively, with 10 bases between them. The CDR3 is 14 residues long. Germline CDR1 is SNHLY and CDR2 is FYNNEI. Libraries of TCR beta came from quantitative 5'-RACE with molecular barcodes. From the 5' RACE reads, TCRdb called clonotypes with MiXCR, one entry per CDR3 protein. The sample records approximately 350,000 distinct CDR3 sequences, 14% to 15% being singletons. In regard to this clonotype: The antigen is unknown.

Overall study results and limits: Earlier work had already found some motif variants in reactive arthritis synovial fluid and blood. Those disease-linked clones were CD8+; they were also relatively rare in peripheral blood. Clones linked to disease were reported to show significant enrichment in matched ankylosing spondylitis synovial fluid.

Sequenced input: blood, either unsorted or a sorted T cell fraction (not recorded which). The origin of this receptor is a male donor with ankylosing spondylitis or in good health (not recorded which). The chain couples TRBV2 to TRBJ2-3; D call uncertain. As DNA, the CDR3 is TGTGCCAGCAGCGATGGGTCTAGCACAGATACGCAGTATTTT. It specifies CASSDGSSTDTQYF.